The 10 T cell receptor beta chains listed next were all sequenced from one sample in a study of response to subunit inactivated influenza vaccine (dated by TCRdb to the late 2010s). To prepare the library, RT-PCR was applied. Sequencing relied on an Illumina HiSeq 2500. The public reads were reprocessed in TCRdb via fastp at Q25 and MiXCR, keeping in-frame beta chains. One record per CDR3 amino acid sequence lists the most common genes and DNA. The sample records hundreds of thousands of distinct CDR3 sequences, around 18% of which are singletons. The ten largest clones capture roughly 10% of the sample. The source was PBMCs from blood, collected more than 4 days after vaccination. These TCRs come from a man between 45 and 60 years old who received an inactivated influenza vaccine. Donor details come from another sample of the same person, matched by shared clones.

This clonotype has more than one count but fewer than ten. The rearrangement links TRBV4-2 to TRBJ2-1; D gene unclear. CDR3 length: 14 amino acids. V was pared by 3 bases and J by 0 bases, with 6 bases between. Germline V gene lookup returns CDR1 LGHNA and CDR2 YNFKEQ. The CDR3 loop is CASSQRSSYNEQFF. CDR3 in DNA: TGTGCCAGCAGCCAGCGGAGCTCCTACAATGAGCAGTTCTTC.

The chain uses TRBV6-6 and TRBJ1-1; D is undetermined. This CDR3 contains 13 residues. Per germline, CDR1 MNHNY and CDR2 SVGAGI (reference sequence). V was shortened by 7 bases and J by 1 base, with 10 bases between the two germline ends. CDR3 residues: CASTHISNTEAFF. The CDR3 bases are TGTGCCAGCACCCACATCTCGAACACTGAAGCTTTCTTT.

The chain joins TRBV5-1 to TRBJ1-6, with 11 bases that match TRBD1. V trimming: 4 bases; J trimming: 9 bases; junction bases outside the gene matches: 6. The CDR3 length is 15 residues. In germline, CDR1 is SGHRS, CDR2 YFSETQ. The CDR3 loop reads CASSRDRGSISPLHF. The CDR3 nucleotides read TGCGCCAGCAGCCGGGACAGGGGGAGTATTTCACCCCTCCACTTT.

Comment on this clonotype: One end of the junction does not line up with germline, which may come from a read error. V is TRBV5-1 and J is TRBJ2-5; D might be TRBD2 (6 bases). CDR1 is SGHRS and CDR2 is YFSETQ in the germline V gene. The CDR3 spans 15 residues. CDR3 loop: CATSAGNGYQETQYF. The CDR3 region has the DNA TGCGCCACCAGCGCGGGAAACGGGTACCAAGAGACCCAGTACTTC.

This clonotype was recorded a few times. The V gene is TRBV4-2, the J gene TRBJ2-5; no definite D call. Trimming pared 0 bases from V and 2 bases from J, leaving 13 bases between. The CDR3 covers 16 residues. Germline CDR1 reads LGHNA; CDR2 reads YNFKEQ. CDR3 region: CASSQDGHEKQETQYF. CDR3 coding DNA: TGTGCCAGCAGCCAAGATGGGCACGAGAAGCAAGAGACCCAGTACTTC.

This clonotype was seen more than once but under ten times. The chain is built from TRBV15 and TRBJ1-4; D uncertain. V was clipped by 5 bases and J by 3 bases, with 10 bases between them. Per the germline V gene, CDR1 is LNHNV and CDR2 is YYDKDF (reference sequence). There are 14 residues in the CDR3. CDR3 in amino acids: CATSSWTPNEKLFF. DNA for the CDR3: TGTGCCACCAGCTCCTGGACGCCTAATGAAAAACTGTTTTTT.

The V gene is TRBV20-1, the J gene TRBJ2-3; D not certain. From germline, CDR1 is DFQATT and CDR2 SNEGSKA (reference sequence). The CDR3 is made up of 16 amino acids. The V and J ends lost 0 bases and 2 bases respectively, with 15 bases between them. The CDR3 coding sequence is TGCAGTGCTAGAGATCGCAAGAGACTCTCCACAGATACGCAGTATTTT. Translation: CSARDRKRLSTDTQYF.

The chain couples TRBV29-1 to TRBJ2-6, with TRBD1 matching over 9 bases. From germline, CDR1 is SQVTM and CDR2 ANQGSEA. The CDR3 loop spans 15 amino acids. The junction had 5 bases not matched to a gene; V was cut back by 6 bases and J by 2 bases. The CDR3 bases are TGCAGCGTCTGGGACAGGGTAGCTGGGGCCAACGTCCTGACTTTC. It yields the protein CSVWDRVAGANVLTF.

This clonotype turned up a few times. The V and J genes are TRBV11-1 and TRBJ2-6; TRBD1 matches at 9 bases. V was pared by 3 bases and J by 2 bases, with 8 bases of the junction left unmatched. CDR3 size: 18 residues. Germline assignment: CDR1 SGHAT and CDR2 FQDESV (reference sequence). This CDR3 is CASSFSNRGLTGANVLTF. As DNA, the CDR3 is TGTGCCAGCAGCTTTTCGAACAGGGGGCTTACTGGGGCCAACGTCCTGACTTTC.

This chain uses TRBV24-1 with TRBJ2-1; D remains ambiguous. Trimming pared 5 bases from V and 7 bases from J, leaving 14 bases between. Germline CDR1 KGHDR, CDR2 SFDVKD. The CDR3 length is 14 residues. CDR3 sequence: CATSAPGQQNEQFF. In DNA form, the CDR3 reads TGTGCCACCAGTGCCCCCGGCCAGCAGAATGAGCAGTTCTTC.